The rows below give T cell receptor beta chains drawn from one sample of a study of regulatory T cells in long-lasting Graves disease. In TCRdb, the multiplex PCR reads were re-called with MiXCR into one record per CDR3 protein. The table lists 440,000 or so distinct CDR3 sequences, more than 12% of them singletons. These data also formed part of another study, on T cells in Graves' hyperthyroidism and ophthalmopathy.

Sequencing used peripheral blood mononuclear cells (PBMCs), obtained at new diagnosis, from a patient treated with antithyroid drugs. The receptors derive from a young woman with Graves disease. Each CDR3 is given with its conserved first and last residue. Each record gives: V gene, clone size, D gene, J gene, CDR3 DNA, CDR3 protein. A D gene is named only where the DNA matches it firmly. Clone size is shown for a subset of rows, as once, few, many or a class of expanded clone.

V: TRBV11-2; size: many; D: .; J: TRBJ2-1; DNA: TGTGCCAGCAGCTTACGACAGACTATAAGCTCCTACAATGAGCAGTTCTTC; CDR3: CASSLRQTISSYNEQFF
V: TRBV20-1; size: many; D: .; J: TRBJ2-1; DNA: TGCAGTGCCGGGGCCAGCTCCTACAATGAGCAGTTCTTC; CDR3: CSAGASSYNEQFF
V: TRBV7-2; size: .; D: .; J: TRBJ2-7; DNA: TGTGCCTCCGTGGGGGATGCTAGCTACGTGCAGTACTTC; CDR3: CASVGDASYVQYF
V: TRBV7-2; size: many; D: TRBD2; J: TRBJ2-7; DNA: TGTGCCAGCAGACTAGCGGGAGTTAACGAGCAGTACTTC; CDR3: CASRLAGVNEQYF
V: TRBV29-1; size: .; D: .; J: TRBJ2-7; DNA: TGCAGCGTTGACGGGGGGCAGGGCGAGCAGTACTTC; CDR3: CSVDGGQGEQYF
V: TRBV28; size: many; D: .; J: TRBJ1-2; DNA: TGTGCCAGCAGCACGGACATCTATGGCTACACCTTC; CDR3: CASSTDIYGYTF
V: TRBV20-1; size: .; D: TRBD1; J: TRBJ1-4; DNA: TGCAGTGCTAGTAGGGACAGGGGTTATAATGAAAAACTGTTTTTT; CDR3: CSASRDRGYNEKLFF
V: TRBV30; size: many; D: TRBD2; J: TRBJ2-1; DNA: TGTGCCTGGAGTGGGACTAGCGGGAGAGCCCAGAGGTCCGATGAGCAGTTCTTC; CDR3: CAWSGTSGRAQRSDEQFF
V: TRBV7-2; size: many; D: TRBD1; J: TRBJ2-5; DNA: TGTGCCAGCGGAACAGGGGTAGCAGCCCAAGAGACCCAGTACTTC; CDR3: CASGTGVAAQETQYF
V: TRBV9; size: once; D: TRBD1; J: TRBJ1-4; DNA: TGTGCCAGCAGCGTAGAAGAGGGGGCAAAACTGTTTTTT; CDR3: CASSVEEGAKLFF
V: TRBV12-3/TRBV12-4; size: many; D: .; J: TRBJ2-7; DNA: TGTGCCAGCAGTTCTCAACGCCAGGGGAAAGCTTGGAATTACGAGCAGTACTTC; CDR3: CASSSQRQGKAWNYEQYF
V: TRBV6-1; size: .; D: .; J: TRBJ1-4; DNA: TGTGCCAGCAGTCAACAGAACCCGGGGGAACTGTTTTTT; CDR3: CASSQQNPGELFF
V: TRBV19; size: .; D: TRBD1; J: TRBJ1-1; DNA: TGTGCCAGTACCCCGGGACAGGGGGCCGGTTACACTGAAGCTTTCTTT; CDR3: CASTPGQGAGYTEAFF
V: TRBV18; size: many; D: .; J: TRBJ2-1; DNA: TGTGCCAGCTCACCAACTAGCACCTACAATGAGCAGTTCTTC; CDR3: CASSPTSTYNEQFF
V: TRBV10-3; size: .; D: .; J: TRBJ2-1; DNA: TGTGCCATCATCCCAGAGGACTCCAATGAGCAGTTCTTC; CDR3: CAIIPEDSNEQFF
V: TRBV5-4; size: once; D: .; J: TRBJ1-3; DNA: TGTGCCAGCAAGAAACAGGGCGCTGGAAACACCATATATTTT; CDR3: CASKKQGAGNTIYF
V: TRBV19; size: .; D: TRBD2; J: TRBJ2-1; DNA: TGTGCCAGTAGTCCCCCTAGCGGGAGCTACAATGAGCAGTTCTTC; CDR3: CASSPPSGSYNEQFF
V: TRBV2; size: few; D: .; J: TRBJ2-7; DNA: TGTGCCAGCAGTGAAACCCAAGCCTACGAGCAGTACTTC; CDR3: CASSETQAYEQYF
V: TRBV7-9; size: .; D: .; J: TRBJ2-1; DNA: TGTGCCAGCAGCCGGATCTACAATGAGCAGTTCTTC; CDR3: CASSRIYNEQFF
V: TRBV7-2; size: many; D: TRBD2; J: TRBJ2-1; DNA: TGTGCCAGCAGCTTAGTGACTAGCGGCTACAATGAGCAGTTCTTC; CDR3: CASSLVTSGYNEQFF
V: TRBV10-2; size: few; D: .; J: TRBJ1-2; DNA: TGCGCCAGCAGTGTTGGTCCTGGTGAGGGCTACACCTTC; CDR3: CASSVGPGEGYTF
V: TRBV6-6; size: .; D: TRBD1; J: TRBJ1-2; DNA: TGTGCCAGCAGTTACTCGAGGGACAGGAACTATGGCTACACCTTC; CDR3: CASSYSRDRNYGYTF
V: TRBV5-6; size: many; D: TRBD2; J: TRBJ2-7; DNA: TGTGCCAGCAGCGGACGCTATAGCGGGGACCGCTACGAGCAGTACTTC; CDR3: CASSGRYSGDRYEQYF
V: TRBV30; size: many; D: TRBD2; J: TRBJ2-1; DNA: TGTGCGGGAGCGGGAGGGCCCTACAATGAGCAGTTCTTC; CDR3: CAGAGGPYNEQFF
V: TRBV24-1; size: many; D: .; J: TRBJ1-2; DNA: TGTGCCACCAGTGAAAGAGGGATTGGGTACAATGGCTACACCTTC; CDR3: CATSERGIGYNGYTF
V: TRBV9; size: many; D: TRBD2; J: TRBJ2-3; DNA: TGTGCCAGCGCCTGGACTAGCGCCGTCACAGATACGCAGTATTTT; CDR3: CASAWTSAVTDTQYF
V: TRBV13; size: .; D: .; J: TRBJ1-4; DNA: TGTGCCAGCAGCTTAGGACGACGGACTAATGAAAAACTGTTTTTT; CDR3: CASSLGRRTNEKLFF
V: TRBV7-2; size: many; D: .; J: TRBJ2-7; DNA: TGTGCCAGCAGCCCGACAGCTTTATCCTACGAGCAGTACTTC; CDR3: CASSPTALSYEQYF
V: TRBV12-3/TRBV12-4; size: many; D: TRBD1; J: TRBJ2-4; DNA: TGTGCCAGCAGTTTAACAGGGGGGCTAGCCAAAAACATTCAGTACTTC; CDR3: CASSLTGGLAKNIQYF
V: TRBV9; size: few; D: .; J: TRBJ2-1; DNA: TGTGCCAGCAGCGCGGACATACTCTCCTACAATGAGCAGTTCTTC; CDR3: CASSADILSYNEQFF
V: TRBV18; size: many; D: .; J: TRBJ2-7; DNA: TGTGCCAGCTCACTAATATGGGACGAGCAGTACTTC; CDR3: CASSLIWDEQYF
V: TRBV12-3/TRBV12-4; size: many; D: .; J: TRBJ1-5; DNA: TGTGCCAGCAGTTTACTACAGCCAAATCAGCCCCAGCATTTT; CDR3: CASSLLQPNQPQHF
V: TRBV24-1; size: many; D: .; J: TRBJ2-2; DNA: TGTGCCACCAGTGATTTTGGCAGCGGAGCCACCGGGGAGCTGTTTTTT; CDR3: CATSDFGSGATGELFF
V: TRBV30; size: many; D: .; J: TRBJ1-2; DNA: TGTGCCTGGAGGTACAGGGTTCATGGCTACACCTTC; CDR3: CAWRYRVHGYTF
V: TRBV19; size: .; D: TRBD1; J: TRBJ2-2; DNA: TGTGCCAGTATAAGGGGGCAGCTGAACACCGGGGAGCTGTTTTTT; CDR3: CASIRGQLNTGELFF
V: TRBV10-2; size: few; D: .; J: TRBJ2-3; DNA: TGCGCCACTCCCCCGTGGGATACGCAGTATTTT; CDR3: CATPPWDTQYF
V: TRBV4-1; size: .; D: .; J: TRBJ1-1; DNA: TGCGCCAGCAGCCAAGATGTTGGGGAGAGAATGAACACTGAAGCTTTCTTT; CDR3: CASSQDVGERMNTEAFF
V: TRBV6-1; size: .; D: TRBD1; J: TRBJ1-1; DNA: TGTGCCGGCAGTGACCGACAGGGTAGGACTGAAGCTTTCTTT; CDR3: CAGSDRQGRTEAFF
V: TRBV30; size: many; D: .; J: TRBJ2-7; DNA: TGTGCCTGGAGGAGGGGCTCCTACGAGCAGTACTTC; CDR3: CAWRRGSYEQYF
V: TRBV11-2; size: many; D: .; J: TRBJ1-5; DNA: TGTGCCAGCAGCTCGGTTGACGGGAATCAGCCCCAGCATTTT; CDR3: CASSSVDGNQPQHF
V: TRBV10-3; size: many; D: .; J: TRBJ1-5; DNA: TGTGCCATCAGTGAGGATGTCGGAACTTCCATACTTTATAGCAATCAGCCCCAGCATTTT; CDR3: CAISEDVGTSILYSNQPQHF
V: TRBV5-6; size: few; D: .; J: TRBJ1-3; DNA: TGTGCCAGCAGCTCTTTTGGGCCCAGACGAGGGGGGCAGAACACCATATATTTT; CDR3: CASSSFGPRRGGQNTIYF
V: TRBV6-1; size: many; D: .; J: TRBJ2-5; DNA: TGTGCCAGCAGAGGGGGAAGGTGGGGCCAAGAGACCCAGTACTTC; CDR3: CASRGGRWGQETQYF
V: TRBV7-3; size: many; D: .; J: TRBJ2-1; DNA: TGTGCCAGCAGCGGACAGGGGACTAGCTTTGGGCATGAGCAGTTCTTC; CDR3: CASSGQGTSFGHEQFF
V: TRBV15; size: many; D: TRBD1; J: TRBJ2-5; DNA: TGTGCCACCAGCAGGTACAGGGGGCCAACAGAGACCCAGTACTTC; CDR3: CATSRYRGPTETQYF
V: TRBV12-3/TRBV12-4; size: .; D: .; J: TRBJ2-7; DNA: TGTGCCAGCAGTTTAGCGCGAAATAGCGAGCAGTACTTC; CDR3: CASSLARNSEQYF
V: TRBV7-2; size: .; D: .; J: TRBJ2-5; DNA: TGTGCCAGCATCCCCGGACCTGCCAAGGGAGAGACCCAGTACTTC; CDR3: CASIPGPAKGETQYF
V: TRBV18; size: many; D: TRBD2; J: TRBJ2-1; DNA: TGTGCCAGCTCACTGCCAAGCGGGAGGGCCGGGGAGCAGTTCTTC; CDR3: CASSLPSGRAGEQFF
V: TRBV20-1; size: many; D: TRBD1; J: TRBJ2-3; DNA: TGCAGTGCTCACTACGCCGACAGGGGGGGAGATACGCAGTATTTT; CDR3: CSAHYADRGGDTQYF
V: TRBV6-1; size: many; D: TRBD2; J: TRBJ2-3; DNA: TGTGCCAGCAGGTGGAGCGGGAGGGACACAGATACGCAGTATTTT; CDR3: CASRWSGRDTDTQYF